Only one count was recorded for the clone carrying this TCR beta chain. The sample belongs to a study of T cell responses to AZD1222 COVID-19 vaccine. Method: immunoSEQ multiplex PCR; TCRdb's copy keeps in-frame clones and lacks some. This sample carries roughly 92,000 clones, about 90% of them seen once, and the ten largest clones take about 8.4%. This CDR3 is 17 amino acids long. V was cut by 1 base and J by 3 bases, with 15 bases left in between. The germline V gene has CDR1 MNHNS and CDR2 SASEGT. This specimen was peripheral blood, taken on day 0 of AZD1222 vaccination. The J gene is TRBJ1-4, the V gene TRBV6-1; D call uncertain. This receptor was taken from an adult in good health. The DNA for the CDR3 is TGTGCCAGCAGTGAAGATCGGGTAATGGCAGCTAATGAAAAACTGTTTTTT. Protein product: CASSEDRVMAANEKLFF.